The sequence of this T cell receptor (beta chain) was determined in a study of T cells in localized non-small cell lung cancer. Notes on this clone: Its antigen remains unknown.

Study-level results: Elevated circulating T cell density in blood was associated with longer overall survival.

V lost 7 bases, J lost 5 bases, and 12 bases stayed unmatched. This CDR3 is built from 14 residues. The V gene's germline CDR1 is GTSNPN and CDR2 SVGIG (reference sequence). The assay was immunoSEQ multiplex PCR, and TCRdb's table has in-frame clones only and misses some. The repertoire includes 90,000 to 100,000 clones, roughly 91% of them detected once, and over 4% sits in the top ten. The chain uses TRBV30 and TRBJ2-7, with 9 bases matching TRBD2. The TCR comes from a woman aged 35-75 years with stage II squamous cell lung carcinoma. The material sequenced was PBMCs, taken before any cancer treatment. In nucleotides, the CDR3 is TGTGCCTCCCTAGGAGCGGGAGGCCCCGACGAGCAGTACTTC. Its translation is CASLGAGGPDEQYF.